What follows is one T cell receptor (beta chain) and its context. Under the authors' procedure: From reference gene primer amplification, estimates of nucleated cell counts were derived. Sequenced by immunoSEQ multiplex PCR; TCRdb stores in-frame clones only, minus some. V and J calls and clone size are as listed in that table; D and trimming were resolved from the DNA. The table includes tens of thousands of clones, over 80% detected once. The data belong to a study of blood T cell repertoires in COVID-19. About the study: Sites in the United States, Italy and Spain provided acute and convalescent COVID-19 samples. T cells, B-cell-depleted T cells, or PBMCs supplied cDNA or gDNA.

Unmatched junction bases numbered 4, after V lost 2 bases and J lost 2 bases. Per germline, CDR1 SGHRS and CDR2 YFSETQ. The CDR3 loop spans 14 amino acids. Sequencing input: peripheral blood. The V and J genes are TRBV5-1 and TRBJ2-7, with 7 bases identical to TRBD2. The source is a man aged 45 to 65 with active COVID-19. The DNA for the CDR3 is TGCGCCAGCAGCTTAGCGGGACTAACCTACGAGCAGTACTTC. It is translated as CASSLAGLTYEQYF. The full variable domain, completed using reference TRBV5-1 and TRBJ2-7, is KAGVTQTPRYLIKTRGQQVTLSCSPISGHRSVSWYQQTPGQGLQFLFEYFSETQRNKGNFPGRFSGRQFSNSRSEMNVSTLELGDSALYLCASSLAGLTYEQYFGPGTRLTVT.